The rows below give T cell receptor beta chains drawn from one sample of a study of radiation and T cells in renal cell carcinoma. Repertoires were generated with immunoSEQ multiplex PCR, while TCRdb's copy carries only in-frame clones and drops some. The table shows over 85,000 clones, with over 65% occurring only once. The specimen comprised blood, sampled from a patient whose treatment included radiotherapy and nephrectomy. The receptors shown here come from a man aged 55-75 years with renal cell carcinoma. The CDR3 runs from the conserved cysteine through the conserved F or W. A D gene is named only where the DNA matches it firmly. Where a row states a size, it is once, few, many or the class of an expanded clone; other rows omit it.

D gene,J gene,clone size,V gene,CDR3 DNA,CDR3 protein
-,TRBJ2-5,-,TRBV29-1,TGCAGCGTTGCAGGGGAGGGTAGGGAGACCCAGTACTTC,CSVAGEGRETQYF
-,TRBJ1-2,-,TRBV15,TGTGCCACCAGCAGAGAAAGACAGGTCATCTATGGCTACACCTTC,CATSRERQVIYGYTF
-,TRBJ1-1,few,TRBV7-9,TGTGCCAGCAGCGTCGACAGCGTGGGGGACACTGAAGCTTTCTTT,CASSVDSVGDTEAFF
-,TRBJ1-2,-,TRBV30,TGTGCCTGGAGTGTTCGGGGTTCGGATGGCTACACCTTC,CAWSVRGSDGYTF
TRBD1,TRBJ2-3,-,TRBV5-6,TGTGCCAGCAGCTTCGGGGCAGGGGGTTCGACAGATACGCAGTATTTT,CASSFGAGGSTDTQYF
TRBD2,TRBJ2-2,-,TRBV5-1,TGCGCCAGCAGCTATAGCGGGAGTAACACCGGGGAGCTGTTTTTT,CASSYSGSNTGELFF
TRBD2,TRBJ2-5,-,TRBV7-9,TGTGCCAGCAGCTTGGGGGGACTAATAGTAGAGGAGACCCAGTACTTC,CASSLGGLIVEETQYF
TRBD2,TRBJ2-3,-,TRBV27,TGTGCCAGCAGCTTACTAGCGGGAGCATATACGCAGTATTTT,CASSLLAGAYTQYF
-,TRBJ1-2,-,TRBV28,TGTGCCAGCAGTTTATCCCAGGGGATCTATGGCTACACCTTC,CASSLSQGIYGYTF
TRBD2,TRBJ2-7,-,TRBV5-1,TGCGCCAGCAGCACTGGCGGGACTAGCGGAACCGAGCAGTACTTC,CASSTGGTSGTEQYF
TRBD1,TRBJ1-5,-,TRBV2,TGTGCCAGCGGGAGGGACAGGGACAATCAGCCCCAGCATTTT,CASGRDRDNQPQHF
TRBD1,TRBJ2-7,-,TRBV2,TGTGCCAGCAGTGTTCCACTGGGACAGCAGACCTACGAGCAGTACTTC,CASSVPLGQQTYEQYF
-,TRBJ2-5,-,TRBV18,TGTGCCAGCTCACCAAGGGCAGGGGAGGACAGGGAGACCCAGTACTTC,CASSPRAGEDRETQYF
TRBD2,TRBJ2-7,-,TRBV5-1,TGCGCCAGCAGCTATACCGGGACTAGCGCGTACGAGCAGTACTTC,CASSYTGTSAYEQYF
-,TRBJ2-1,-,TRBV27,TGTGCCAGCAGTTCCAAACCGGGGACCAATTACAATGAGCAGTTCTTC,CASSSKPGTNYNEQFF
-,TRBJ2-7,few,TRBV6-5,TGTGCCAGCAGCGACAGAAACTCCTACGAGCAGTACTTC,CASSDRNSYEQYF
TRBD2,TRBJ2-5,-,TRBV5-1,TGCGCCAGCAGCGTACGGACTAGCGGGAGGTCGGAGACCCAGTACTTC,CASSVRTSGRSETQYF
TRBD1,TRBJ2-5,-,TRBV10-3,TGTGCCATCAGCGACAGGGGGATAGAGACCCAGTACTTC,CAISDRGIETQYF
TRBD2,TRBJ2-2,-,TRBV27,TGTGCCAGCAAGCTAGGGACTAGCGGGAGGCTGAGGAACACCGGGGAGCTGTTTTTT,CASKLGTSGRLRNTGELFF
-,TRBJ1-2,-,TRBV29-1,TGCAGCGTTGGCTCCGGACGCATGAACTATGGCTACACCTTC,CSVGSGRMNYGYTF
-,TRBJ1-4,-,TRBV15,TGTGCCACCAGCAGGTCGGGGGGCGCCACTAATGAAAAACTGTTTTTT,CATSRSGGATNEKLFF
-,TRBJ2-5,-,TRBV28,TGTGCCAGCAGTTTATACTTAGCCCTCGTCGACCAAGAGACCCAGTACTTC,CASSLYLALVDQETQYF
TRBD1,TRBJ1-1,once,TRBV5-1,TGCGCCAGCAGCTTCACCGGGACAGGTGAAGCTTTCTTT,CASSFTGTGEAFF
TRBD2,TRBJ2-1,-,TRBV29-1,TGCAGCGTCTCTCGCGGGAGGGCCTCCAATGAGCAGTTCTTC,CSVSRGRASNEQFF
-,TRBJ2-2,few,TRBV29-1,TGCAGCGTTCCAGGGGTCACCGGGGAGCTGTTTTTT,CSVPGVTGELFF
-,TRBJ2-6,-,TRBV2,TGTGCCAGCAGTTGGGACTCTGGGGCCAACGTCCTGACTTTC,CASSWDSGANVLTF
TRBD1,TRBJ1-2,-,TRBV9,TGTGCCAGCAGCTTCCGGGACAGGGGAGTTGGCTACACCTTC,CASSFRDRGVGYTF
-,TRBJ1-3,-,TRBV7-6,TGTGCCAGCAGCCCAAGGCCCGCGGTAGACACCATATATTTT,CASSPRPAVDTIYF
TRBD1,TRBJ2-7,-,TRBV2,TGTGCCAGCACGGGGGACAGGGCCTACGAGCAGTACTTC,CASTGDRAYEQYF
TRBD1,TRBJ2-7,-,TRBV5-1,TGCGCCAGCAGCTTGGGGACAGGGGCCTACGAGCAGTACTTC,CASSLGTGAYEQYF
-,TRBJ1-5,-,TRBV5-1,TGCGCCAGCAGCTTGGGGCCCCAGGGGCGCAATCAGCCCCAGCATTTT,CASSLGPQGRNQPQHF
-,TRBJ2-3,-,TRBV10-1,TGCGCCAGCAGTGATGGACTGGCTAGCACAGATACGCAGTATTTT,CASSDGLASTDTQYF
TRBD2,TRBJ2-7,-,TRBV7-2,TGTGCCAGCAGCTTAGGGCTAGCGGGAAGCCCCTACGAGCAGTACTTC,CASSLGLAGSPYEQYF
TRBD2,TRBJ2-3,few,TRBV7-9,TGTGCCAGCAGCTTGCTAGCGGGTGTCGAGGATACGCAGTATTTT,CASSLLAGVEDTQYF
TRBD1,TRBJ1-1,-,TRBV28,TGTGCCAGCAGTTTATTGGAACGGACAGGGGAAGCTTTCTTT,CASSLLERTGEAFF
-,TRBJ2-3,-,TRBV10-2,TGCGCCAGCGGTCTCGCAGATACGCAGTATTTT,CASGLADTQYF
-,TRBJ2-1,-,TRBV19,TGTGCCAGCGGGGCGGGCGATGAGCAGTTCTTC,CASGAGDEQFF
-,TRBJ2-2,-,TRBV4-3,TGCGCCAGCAGCCAAACTATCCTTACCGGGGAGCTGTTTTTT,CASSQTILTGELFF
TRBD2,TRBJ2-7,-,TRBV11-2,TGTGCCAGCAGCTTAATAGCGGGAGAAGTCGACGAGCAGTACTTC,CASSLIAGEVDEQYF
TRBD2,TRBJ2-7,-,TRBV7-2,TGTGCCAGCAGCTTAAAAACTAGCGGGACATCTCACTACGAGCAGTACTTC,CASSLKTSGTSHYEQYF
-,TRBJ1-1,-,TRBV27,TGTGCCAGCAGTTTATCCAGGAACACTGAAGCTTTCTTT,CASSLSRNTEAFF
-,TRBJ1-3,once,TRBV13,TGTGCCAGCAGCCTCTACCCCACCTTCGACAGTTACTCTGGAAACACCATATATTTT,CASSLYPTFDSYSGNTIYF
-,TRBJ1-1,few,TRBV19,TGTGCCAGTACAGGGTTAGTATCTGAAGCTTTCTTT,CASTGLVSEAFF
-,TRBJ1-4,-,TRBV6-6,TGTGCCAGCAGCCACGGCAGAACGGATTCAAATGAAAAACTGTTTTTT,CASSHGRTDSNEKLFF
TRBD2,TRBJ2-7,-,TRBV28,TGTGCCAGCAGTTGGCGGGAGTTCTACGAGCAGTACTTC,CASSWREFYEQYF